This entry describes one T cell receptor beta chain. Its antigen is currently not known. No much larger clone is present one base from it, and per-base qualities are unavailable. The data were taken from a study of shared clonotypes between healthy human individuals (dated by TCRdb to the early 2020s). At the level of the whole study: The cohort comprised a couple of women and a few men aged 18 to 49 years. Leukapheresis yielded between about 0.9 and 9.5 billion PBMCs per donor. To increase sequencing depth and limit assay-specific biases, different laboratories used diverse techniques to prepare libraries and sequence TCR repertoires. Blood TCR repertoires of roughly five healthy adults were deeply sequenced to estimate repertoire size and the extent of clonotype sharing between individuals. Per donor, three plates each were used for CD4 naive and CD4 memory, two for CD8 naive, and one for CD8 memory.

Using the deep immunoSEQ assay, multiplex PCR amplified TCR CDR3 regions from genomic DNA. For each cell subset, the extracted genomic DNA was distributed evenly across all wells of several immunoSEQ 96-well plates, and each plate served as one replicate. Each replicate PCR for sorted subsets received about 180 ng genomic DNA, equal to roughly 33,000 T cell genomes. The purified libraries were quantified using a Qubit 3.0 fluorometer, sized with a Bioanalyzer 2100, and then quantified again using the KAPA Library Quantification kit. Every immunoSEQ 96-well plate was sequenced on a dedicated single-read 150-cycle Illumina NextSeq 550 flow cell. The paper's processing steps were these. Because only junctional sequences without quality scores were contained in the immunoSEQ output, filtering matching that applied to full-length reads could not be performed. To assign V/J genes and CDR3, sequences were annotated using PyIR, a Python wrapper for IgBLAST v1.9, with IMGT germline references. Reads were removed for weak V/J assignments (E-value above 1e-6), missing CDR3, stop codons, out-of-frame junctions, or ambiguous translated residues. V3J clonotypes were defined as sequences sharing the same inferred V gene, J gene, and CDR3 amino acid sequence. Percentage overlap between repertoires was calculated by dividing the number of shared unique clonotypes by the size of the smaller repertoire. Three approaches were used to assess repertoire richness: RTK rarefaction, the Chao1 estimator, and Recon v2.1 estimates of unobserved clonotypes. OLGA was used to compute generation probabilities for all TCRbeta clonotypes that the gDNA method yielded from four donors. TCRdb took over this immuneACCESS table, retaining in-frame rearrangements with V and J assigned. Such tables are incomplete; in checked studies, under half of the missing clones stem from an unresolved V gene, and the remainder is unexplained. V and J calls and clone size are as listed in that table; D and trimming were resolved from the DNA. This sample gives roughly 2.2 million clones in total; 85% to 95% of them show up just once. Approximately 0.39% of the sample goes to the ten largest clones.

Overall study outcomes, separate from this receptor: Roughly 5% of naive CD4, around 3.5% of naive CD8, approximately 2% of memory CD4, and more than 0.35% of memory CD8 clonotypes were shared across several donors. Clonotypes shared by all four sorted-subset donors showed higher generation probabilities than non-shared clonotypes. Rarefaction of sorted-subset datasets indicated incomplete sequencing despite the large sequencing depth. Naive subsets generally had larger estimated clonotype richness than memory subsets. The genetic and exposure-history diversity represented was limited by the small number of donors. Only blood was sampled, and tissue TCR repertoires likely differ from those in blood. Pairwise subsampling indicated that sequencing depth was expected to affect the degree of clonotype sharing among donors.

The donors were healthy, HIV-negative adults with no recently reported acute infections or vaccinations. Only Caucasian adults living in Nashville, Tennessee, USA were represented among the donors. CD4+ T cells were enriched by magnetic negative selection; naive cells were then positively selected on CD45RA, and the negative fraction formed the memory subset. Blood was collected by leukapheresis, and PBMCs were isolated by Ficoll-Histopaque density gradient centrifugation and then cryopreserved in liquid nitrogen vapor phase. Purity and quantity of every magnetically sorted T cell population were checked by analytical flow cytometry. Each sorted fraction had its genomic DNA isolated and then quantified by UV absorbance on a Nanodrop 2000c. Taken from the germline V gene, the CDR1 and CDR2 loops are SGHNT and YENEEA. Including cysteine and phenylalanine, the CDR3 has 13 amino acids. Only the CDR3 DNA is retained, 39 bases long and in frame from the first base. The V end loses 5 bases and the J end loses 7 bases, and a stretch of 14 bases separates them.

The chain couples TRBV11-3 to TRBJ1-1; D gene: possibly TRBD1, on 5 matching bases. This sequence was found in a man aged 18-30 years in good health. Some clones in this sample may be carry-over from other donors' samples. Sequenced sample: naive CD4+ T cells from PBMCs. The sample's cell subset or site label, decoded: CD45RA+ positively selected. The DNA sequence is TGTGCCAGCAGCCCGCGAGGGACGAATGAAGCTTTCTTT. Translated, this gives CASSPRGTNEAFF.